This passage covers 3 T cell receptor beta chains from one sample sequenced in a study of blood T cell repertoires in COVID-19. TCRdb's copy holds only in-frame clones and misses some; the assay was immunoSEQ multiplex PCR. Seen here are 200,000 to 250,000 clones, about 80% observed once, and the top ten hold 15%. The sequenced material came from PBMCs or T cells enriched from blood (not recorded which). All receptors derive from a man aged 40-49 years who had recovered from COVID-19.

The chain carries TRBV4-1 and TRBJ1-5; D unclear. Looked up from germline, CDR1 is MGHRA and CDR2 is YSYEKL. CDR3 size: 16 residues. V lost 0 bases and J lost 1, with 10 bases in between. The CDR3 spells CASSQDRGGSNQPQHF. The CDR3 DNA reads TGCGCCAGCAGCCAAGATCGGGGTGGGAGCAATCAGCCCCAGCATTTT.

V and J are TRBV7-2 and TRBJ1-5; D unclear. Germline CDR1 reads SGHTA; CDR2 reads FQGNSA. Trimming took 3 bases from V and 3 from J, leaving 9 bases between them. There are 14 residues in the CDR3. The CDR3 region is CASSFGGLNQPQHF. The DNA for the CDR3 is TGTGCCAGCAGCTTCGGAGGTCTCAATCAGCCCCAGCATTTT.

This clone was observed a single time. The chain links TRBV7-2 to TRBJ2-7; 10 bases agree with TRBD1. Germline values: CDR1 SGHTA, CDR2 FQGNSA. The V gene end was trimmed by 10 bases and the J gene end by 5 bases; junction bases not matched to a gene: 8. This CDR3 spans 13 amino acids. The CDR3 DNA reads TGTGCCATCGACCGGGACAGGGGAAACGAGCAGTACTTC. As protein: CAIDRDRGNEQYF.